The 26 T cell receptor beta chains below all came from one sample that was sequenced in a study of response to subunit inactivated influenza vaccine. MiXCR, applied by TCRdb to the RT-PCR reads, yields one record per CDR3 protein. The data contain hundreds of thousands of distinct CDR3 sequences, around 8% of them seen just once; the ten biggest clones take up 10% to 15%. Sequenced here: PBMCs from blood, sampled around 2 years after vaccination. These receptors were taken from a man aged 50-75 years who received an inactivated influenza vaccine.

In its sample, this clonotype was seen a few times. The CDR3 reads CASSRDRRYGYTF. CDR3 in DNA: TGTGCCAGCAGTCGAGACAGACGATATGGCTACACCTTC. This chain connects TRBV12-3 or TRBV12-4 to TRBJ1-2, with D possibly TRBD1 on 5 matching bases. This CDR3 is built from 13 residues. V shed 5 bases and J shed 5 bases, with 12 bases lying between them.

This clonotype was seen ten or more times. The chain carries TRBV28 and TRBJ1-5; weak D call: TRBD1 (6 bases). Per the germline V gene, CDR1 is MDHEN and CDR2 is SYDVKM. The CDR3 is made up of 15 amino acids. V was trimmed by 7 bases and J by 6 bases, leaving 19 bases between them. Here the CDR3 DNA reads TGTGCCAGCACCGTCCTCGGGGGAGGGGGTCAGCCCCAGCATTTT. Amino acids: CASTVLGGGGQPQHF. Drawing the rest from reference TRBV28 and TRBJ1-5, the complete variable domain is DVKVTQSSRYLVKRTGEKVFLECVQDMDHENMFWYRQDPGLGLRLIYFSYDVKMKEKGDIPEGYSVSREKKERFSLILESASTNQTSMYLCASTVLGGGGQPQHFGDGTRLSIL.

This clonotype was seen a handful of times. This sequence joins TRBV6-5 and TRBJ2-1, with TRBD2 matching over 8 bases. The CDR3 has 17 amino acids. V lost 4 bases and J lost 5; bases outside the gene matches: 13. Germline lookup yields CDR1 MNHEY and CDR2 SVGAGI. The CDR3 protein is CASSLRAGVGGHNEQFF. Written as DNA, the CDR3 is TGTGCCAGCAGTTTAAGAGCGGGAGTGGGGGGACACAATGAGCAGTTCTTC.

This clonotype was seen a few times. V is TRBV6-2 or TRBV6-3 and J is TRBJ2-2; TRBD1 matches 7 bases. The CDR3 runs 15 residues. Germline V gives CDR1 MNHEY, CDR2 SVGEGT. With V trimmed by 6 bases and J by 5 bases, 9 bases remained unmatched. The CDR3, as DNA: TGTGCCAGCAGCCACGACAGGGTTGGAACCGGGGAGCTGTTTTTT. Translation: CASSHDRVGTGELFF.

The J gene is TRBJ2-1, the V gene TRBV4-3; 8 nucleotides agree with TRBD1. CDR1 LGHNA and CDR2 YSLEER come from the germline V gene. CDR3 size: 16 residues. Trimming took 0 bases from V and 7 from J; bases not matched to a gene: 8. CDR3 region: CASSQDLAGGMNEQFF. DNA for the CDR3: TGCGCCAGCAGCCAAGATCTGGCAGGGGGCATGAATGAGCAGTTCTTC.

This chain uses TRBV19 with TRBJ2-3; 7 bases map to TRBD2. This CDR3 contains 16 residues. Germline lookup yields CDR1 LNHDA and CDR2 SQIVND (reference sequence). The ends lost 4 bases at V and 1 base at J; junction bases unmatched: 8. The CDR3 spells CASSKGRAGGTDTQYF. CDR3 coding DNA: TGTGCCAGTAGTAAGGGGAGGGCGGGAGGCACAGATACGCAGTATTTT.

This clonotype occurred a few times. The rearrangement joins TRBV12-3 or TRBV12-4 to TRBJ2-1, with D maybe TRBD2 (5 bases). CDR3 size: 13 residues. V shed 0 bases and J shed 10 bases, with 10 bases lying between them. The CDR3 sequence is CASSLAPSSEQFF. CDR3 DNA sequence: TGTGCCAGCAGTTTAGCCCCTAGCAGCGAGCAGTTCTTC.

There are a few counts of this clonotype. V and J are TRBV12-3 or TRBV12-4 and TRBJ2-7; 10 bases align to TRBD2. V dropped 3 bases and J dropped 7; count of bases not matched to a gene: 6. The CDR3 contains 14 residues. CDR3 in amino acids: CASSFSGGPGEQYF. CDR3 nucleotide sequence: TGTGCCAGCAGTTTTAGCGGGGGGCCAGGGGAGCAGTACTTC.

The V gene is TRBV6-5, the J gene TRBJ2-3; 8 positions agree with TRBD1. This CDR3 spans 17 amino acids. Losses at the gene ends were 0 bases for V and 1 base for J; bases not matched to a gene: 6. Germline V lookup: CDR1 MNHEY, CDR2 SVGAGI. CDR3 coding DNA: TGTGCCAGCAGTTACTCTGAACAGGGGGTCGGCACAGATACGCAGTATTTT. Translated: CASSYSEQGVGTDTQYF.

The rearrangement uses TRBV4-3 and TRBJ2-1, with 9 bases fitting TRBD2. Germline V lookup: CDR1 LGHNA, CDR2 YSLEER. V shed 0 bases, J shed 0 bases, and the junction held 12 bases outside the gene matches. The CDR3 covers 20 residues. In DNA, the CDR3 is TGCGCCAGCAGCCAAGATTGGCCTAGCGGGGTATCGAGCTCCTACAATGAGCAGTTCTTC. Protein: CASSQDWPSGVSSSYNEQFF.

This clonotype was counted at least ten times. The gene calls are TRBV24-1 and TRBJ2-7, with unresolved D. V was shortened by 5 bases and J by 7 bases, with 11 bases between the two germline ends. The V gene's germline CDR1 is KGHDR and CDR2 SFDVKD. The CDR3 consists of 12 residues. CDR3 sequence: CATSAYNGEQYF. The CDR3 nucleotides read TGTGCCACCAGTGCGTACAATGGGGAGCAGTACTTC.

CDR3 DNA sequence: TGCAGTGCTAGGGACAGTACCAATCAGCCCCAGCATTTT. Protein product: CSARDSTNQPQHF. The V call is TRBV20-1, the J call TRBJ1-5, with D possibly matching TRBD1 (6 bases). Germline CDR1 and CDR2: DFQATT and SNEGSKA (reference sequence). The germline V and J ends were trimmed by 3 bases and 3 bases, with 9 bases remaining between them. The CDR3 is made up of 13 amino acids.

This sequence joins TRBV20-1 and TRBJ1-1; D is possibly TRBD1 (6 bases). Trimming took off 3 bases at V and 0 bases at J, with 8 bases between the two ends. The germline CDR1 and CDR2 sequences are DFQATT and SNEGSKA (reference sequence). This CDR3 is built from 13 residues. DNA of the CDR3: TGCAGTGCTAGGGGGGACATGAACACTGAAGCTTTCTTT. Residues: CSARGDMNTEAFF.

This chain uses TRBV7-6 with TRBJ2-2; 11 nucleotides line up with TRBD1. V lost 4 bases to trimming and J lost 5 bases; unmatched junction nucleotides: 9. CDR3 length: 17 amino acids. Germline assignment: CDR1 SGHVS and CDR2 FNYEAQ. CDR3 bases: TGTGCCAGCAGCTCCTGGACAGGGGGCGCGGCTACCGGGGAGCTGTTTTTT. Protein sequence: CASSSWTGGAATGELFF.

This clonotype was recorded many times. J is TRBJ1-5 and V is TRBV12-3 or TRBV12-4; 10 nucleotides match TRBD1. J was trimmed by 4 bases and V by 5 bases; bases with no gene match: 2. CDR3 length equals 14 residues. CDR3 in DNA: TGTGCCAGCAGTGGGGACAGGGGAAATCAGCCCCAGCATTTT. Its protein product is CASSGDRGNQPQHF.

This clonotype showed up just a few times. V and J are TRBV5-6 and TRBJ2-2, with D possibly matching TRBD1 (6 bases). The germline gives CDR1 SGHDT, CDR2 YYEEEE. V was shortened by 2 bases and J by 1 base, with 9 bases between the two germline ends. The CDR3 is 15 amino acids. The CDR3 loop reads CASSFRGVNTGELFF. The DNA for the CDR3 is TGTGCCAGCAGCTTCAGGGGAGTGAACACCGGGGAGCTGTTTTTT.

This clonotype was recorded many times. The CDR3 loop reads CASSPGQAIETQYF. The CDR3 DNA reads as TGTGCCAGCAGTCCGGGACAGGCGATAGAGACCCAGTACTTC. The rearrangement uses TRBV12-3 or TRBV12-4 and TRBJ2-5; the match to TRBD1 covers 8 bases. V lost 5 bases to trimming and J lost 4 bases; unmatched junction nucleotides: 6. CDR3 size: 14 residues.

This clonotype was picked up a small number of times. The chain is built from TRBV20-1 and TRBJ2-1, with D perhaps given as TRBD1 or TRBD2 (5 bases each). Germline values: CDR1 DFQATT, CDR2 SNEGSKA (reference sequence). With 3 bases removed from V and 6 bases from J, the gap between germline ends came to 12 bases. The CDR3 length is 13 residues. The CDR3 sequence: CSASFRDLNEQFF. As DNA, the CDR3 is TGCAGTGCTAGTTTCCGGGACCTCAATGAGCAGTTCTTC.

This clonotype was seen a few times. V usage is TRBV6-5 and J usage is TRBJ1-4; D gene unclear. CDR3 length equals 15 residues. The ends were cut back, 3 bases at V and 0 bases at J, with 8 bases in the middle. Germline V gene lookup returns CDR1 MNHEY and CDR2 SVGAGI. The CDR3 is CASSYGHATNEKLFF. The CDR3 DNA is TGTGCCAGCAGTTATGGCCATGCAACTAATGAAAAACTGTTTTTT.

This clonotype was counted ten times or more. The rearrangement joins TRBV6-5 to TRBJ1-3, with a tentative D call TRBD1 (6 bases). The ends were cut back, 4 bases at V and 2 bases at J, with 15 bases in the middle. Germline V gene sequence: CDR1 MNHEY, CDR2 SVGAGI. There are 16 residues in the CDR3. CDR3 protein: CASSFYISGAGNTIYF. CDR3 coding DNA: TGTGCCAGCAGTTTCTATATCTCAGGGGCTGGAAACACCATATATTTT.

This clonotype was observed a handful of times. This chain connects TRBV29-1 to TRBJ2-5; 9 bases are shared with TRBD1. The V segment lost 5 bases and the J segment 10 bases; nucleotides outside the gene matches: 14. Per the germline V gene, CDR1 is SQVTM and CDR2 is ANQGSEA. There are 14 residues in the CDR3. The CDR3 DNA sequence: TGCAGCGTTTCTTTTCACAGGGGGCGCGAGGGCCAGTACTTC. Residues: CSVSFHRGREGQYF.

This clonotype has more than one count but fewer than ten. The chain uses TRBV6-5 and TRBJ2-1; 9 bases line up with TRBD2. CDR1 is MNHEY and CDR2 is SVGAGI in the germline V gene. CDR3 length: 15 residues. V gave up 2 bases and J gave up 7 bases; unmatched junction bases: 6. CDR3 protein: CASSYMRTSENEQFF. The CDR3 DNA is TGTGCCAGCAGTTACATGAGGACTAGCGAGAATGAGCAGTTCTTC.

This clonotype was seen a handful of times. V gene TRBV10-3 combines with J gene TRBJ2-5; 10 nucleotides agree with TRBD1. The CDR3 contains 17 residues. After removal of 3 bases from V and 5 bases from J, the junction contained 12 bases not matched to a gene. Germline CDR1 and CDR2: ENHRY and SYGVKD. As DNA, the CDR3 is TGTGCCATCAGTGATTGGGACAGGGGCGCTGATGGGGAGACCCAGTACTTC. It codes for CAISDWDRGADGETQYF.

This clonotype has more than one count but fewer than ten. This sequence joins TRBV10-3 and TRBJ1-2; 7 bases are a match to TRBD1. The CDR3 spans 15 residues. The germline gives CDR1 ENHRY, CDR2 SYGVKD. V trimming: 2 bases; J trimming: 1 base; junction bases outside the gene matches: 4. DNA for the CDR3: TGTGCCATCAGTGAGGCAGGGGGTTTTAACTATGGCTACACCTTC. Protein product: CAISEAGGFNYGYTF.

Comment on this clonotype: Being one base from a much bigger clone, this may be a read error. The rearrangement uses TRBV7-2 and TRBJ1-5; D is undetermined. Germline V gene sequence: CDR1 SGHTA, CDR2 FQGNSA. There are 15 residues in the CDR3. CDR3 residues: CPSSLAYGSNQPQHF. The CDR3 region has the DNA TGTCCCAGCAGCTTAGCGTACGGTAGCAATCAGCCCCAGCATTTT. Full variable domain (outside the CDR3, taken from reference TRBV7-2 and TRBJ1-5): GAGVSQSPSNKVTEKGKDVELRCDPISGHTALYWYRQSLGQGLEFLIYFQGNSAPDKSGLPSDRFSAERTGGSVSTLTIQRTQQEDSAVYLCPSSLAYGSNQPQHFGDGTRLSIL.

This clonotype was counted at least ten times. The chain joins TRBV7-9 to TRBJ1-5; D is unresolved. There are 13 residues in the CDR3. Germline V gene data show CDR1 as SEHNR and CDR2 as FQNEAQ (reference sequence). V was clipped by 0 bases and J by 5 bases, with 5 bases between them. CDR3 amino acids: CASSLASDQPQHF. As DNA, the CDR3 is TGTGCCAGCAGCTTAGCGTCCGATCAGCCCCAGCATTTT.